This T cell receptor (beta chain) came from a study of identical twins. Each donor (without exception) was a healthy Caucasian. Through template switching, a universal primer site was introduced, and the cDNA contained unique molecular identifiers. Using its own MiXCR run on the 5' RACE reads, TCRdb lists one record per CDR3 protein. The sample holds 250,000 or so distinct CDR3 sequences; over 9.5% are singletons and the top ten take 4%. Remarks on this clonotype: Its antigen is still unknown.

Per germline, CDR1 MNHEY and CDR2 SVGEGT. Germline trimming cut 9 bases from V and 1 base from J; bases unmatched to any gene: 5. The CDR3 length is 14 residues. Study-level results: Cord blood beta clonotypes present at high abundance carried fewer insertions; no such pattern appeared in memory repertoires. Beta out-of-frame sequences showed weaker excess twin sharing.

The data were also submitted as part of a second study, on yellow fever vaccine responses in identical twins.

Sequencing used memory (CD45RO+) T cells sorted from blood. V and J are TRBV6-2 or TRBV6-3 and TRBJ2-5; 10 bases match TRBD2. The origin of this receptor is a woman aged 18-29 years in good health. CDR3 protein: CASRRTSGQETQYF. The CDR3 DNA reads TGTGCCAGTAGACGGACTAGCGGCCAAGAGACCCAGTACTTC.